These T cell receptor beta chains were read from a single sample in a study of T cell changes during pregnancy in multiple sclerosis. Some clones are missing from TCRdb's copy, which holds only in-frame ones; the method was immunoSEQ multiplex PCR. This table holds around 33,000 clones, roughly 89% found once. The sample consisted of CD8+ T cells from peripheral blood mononuclear cells, taken in the third trimester of pregnancy. The receptors originated from a female donor with multiple sclerosis, enrolled in a pregnancy study. CDR3s include the opening cysteine and the closing phenylalanine or tryptophan. D genes are given only for firm matches. For some rows the clone size is stated as once, few or many, or as a class when expanded; others skip it.

length: 16; D: TRBD1; size: -; J: TRBJ2-7; V: TRBV9; CDR3: CASSAEVGTGARQQYF; DNA: TGTGCCAGCAGCGCCGAAGTAGGGACAGGGGCGCGTCAGCAGTACTTC
length: 15; D: -; size: -; J: TRBJ2-7; V: TRBV4-1; CDR3: CASSQDWQGHLEQYF; DNA: TGCGCCAGCAGCCAAGATTGGCAGGGACACCTCGAGCAGTACTTC
length: 14; D: TRBD1; size: -; J: TRBJ1-1; V: TRBV19; CDR3: CASSGQGWATEAFF; DNA: TGTGCCAGTAGCGGACAGGGGTGGGCCACTGAAGCTTTCTTT
length: 14; D: -; size: -; J: TRBJ1-1; V: TRBV15; CDR3: CATWAGAMNTEAFF; DNA: TGTGCCACCTGGGCGGGGGCCATGAACACTGAAGCTTTCTTT
length: 16; D: TRBD2; size: few; J: TRBJ2-1; V: TRBV4-2; CDR3: CASSQDTSGGADEQFF; DNA: TGTGCCAGCAGCCAAGATACTAGCGGGGGGGCCGATGAGCAGTTCTTC
length: 19; D: TRBD1; size: -; J: TRBJ1-1; V: TRBV6-1; CDR3: CASSEISGTGGRLNTEAFF; DNA: TGTGCCAGCAGTGAAATAAGTGGAACAGGGGGCCGCCTGAACACTGAAGCTTTCTTT
length: 13; D: -; size: -; J: TRBJ2-5; V: TRBV6-1; CDR3: CASSGGYQETQYF; DNA: TGTGCCAGCAGTGGAGGCTACCAAGAGACCCAGTACTTC
length: 13; D: -; size: -; J: TRBJ1-5; V: TRBV7-8; CDR3: CASSLSSNQPQHF; DNA: TGTGCCAGCAGTCTCTCTAGCAATCAGCCCCAGCATTTT
length: 16; D: TRBD1; size: -; J: TRBJ2-1; V: TRBV19; CDR3: CASTPGDRAYYNEQFF; DNA: TGTGCCAGTACCCCTGGGGACAGGGCCTACTACAATGAGCAGTTCTTC
length: 17; D: -; size: -; J: TRBJ2-1; V: TRBV27; CDR3: CASSLAPGGTAYNEQFF; DNA: TGTGCCAGCAGTTTAGCCCCCGGAGGGACGGCCTACAATGAGCAGTTCTTC
length: 15; D: -; size: -; J: TRBJ2-1; V: TRBV4-1; CDR3: CASSQEVALAAEQFF; DNA: TGCGCCAGCAGCCAAGAAGTGGCCTTGGCGGCTGAGCAGTTCTTC
length: 13; D: -; size: -; J: TRBJ2-1; V: TRBV4-1; CDR3: CASSQVLANEQFF; DNA: TGCGCCAGCAGCCAAGTGCTAGCCAATGAGCAGTTCTTC
length: 14; D: TRBD2; size: -; J: TRBJ2-2; V: TRBV13; CDR3: CASSLSGGAGELFF; DNA: TGTGCCAGCAGCTTATCGGGAGGGGCCGGGGAGCTGTTTTTT
length: 15; D: TRBD1; size: -; J: TRBJ1-1; V: TRBV7-6; CDR3: CASSSTGGLNTEAFF; DNA: TGTGCCAGCAGCTCAACAGGGGGCCTGAACACTGAAGCTTTCTTT
length: 15; D: TRBD1; size: -; J: TRBJ2-7; V: TRBV6-5; CDR3: CASSPWTGRPYEQYF; DNA: TGTGCCAGCAGCCCCTGGACAGGGCGGCCTTACGAGCAGTACTTC
length: 17; D: -; size: -; J: TRBJ2-3; V: TRBV9; CDR3: CASSVDYEGRNTDTQYF; DNA: TGTGCCAGCAGCGTAGATTATGAGGGCAGGAACACAGATACGCAGTATTTT
length: 16; D: -; size: -; J: TRBJ2-4; V: TRBV14; CDR3: CASSQGTALAKNIQYF; DNA: TGTGCCAGCAGCCAAGGGACAGCACTAGCCAAAAACATTCAGTACTTC
length: 15; D: TRBD1; size: -; J: TRBJ1-3; V: TRBV9; CDR3: CASSQQGASGNTIYF; DNA: TGTGCCAGCAGCCAACAGGGGGCCTCTGGAAACACCATATATTTT
length: 14; D: -; size: -; J: TRBJ1-1; V: TRBV11-2; CDR3: CASSLDRANTEAFF; DNA: TGTGCCAGCAGCTTAGACAGGGCGAACACTGAAGCTTTCTTT
length: 14; D: -; size: -; J: TRBJ1-3; V: TRBV6-5; CDR3: CARKQGFSGNTIYF; DNA: TGTGCCAGGAAACAGGGCTTCTCTGGAAACACCATATATTTT
length: 12; D: -; size: -; J: TRBJ2-7; V: TRBV9; CDR3: CASSVDGNEQYF; DNA: TGTGCCAGCAGCGTAGACGGGAACGAGCAGTACTTC
length: 15; D: TRBD1; size: -; J: TRBJ2-7; V: TRBV2; CDR3: CASSVSRQGAHEQYF; DNA: TGTGCCAGCAGTGTATCGCGACAGGGGGCGCACGAGCAGTACTTC
length: 16; D: -; size: medium-sized; J: TRBJ2-3; V: TRBV4-2; CDR3: CASSQDQASGTDTQYF; DNA: TGTGCCAGCAGCCAAGATCAGGCTAGCGGCACAGATACGCAGTATTTT
length: 14; D: -; size: -; J: TRBJ1-5; V: TRBV6-5; CDR3: CASRGNRGNQPQHF; DNA: TGTGCCAGCAGAGGAAACAGGGGCAATCAGCCCCAGCATTTT
length: 15; D: -; size: -; J: TRBJ1-2; V: TRBV5-3; CDR3: CARRMSAEGHYGYTF; DNA: TGTGCCAGAAGGATGTCCGCTGAGGGCCACTATGGCTACACCTTC
length: 14; D: -; size: once; J: TRBJ1-1; V: TRBV27; CDR3: CASSLSDRVGSAFF; DNA: TGTGCCAGCAGTTTATCGGACAGAGTTGGTTCTGCTTTCTTT
length: 13; D: TRBD1; size: -; J: TRBJ2-5; V: TRBV30; CDR3: CAWRDRVQETQYF; DNA: TGTGCCTGGAGGGACAGGGTCCAAGAGACCCAGTACTTC
length: 17; D: -; size: -; J: TRBJ2-7; V: TRBV19; CDR3: CASSPSPAGVPPYEQYF; DNA: TGTGCCAGTAGCCCTTCCCCGGCAGGGGTTCCTCCCTACGAGCAGTACTTC
length: 15; D: -; size: -; J: TRBJ2-7; V: TRBV5-6; CDR3: CASSLAPGGRREQYF; DNA: TGTGCCAGCAGCTTGGCCCCCGGGGGTCGACGCGAGCAGTACTTC
length: 14; D: -; size: -; J: TRBJ1-1; V: TRBV9; CDR3: CASGPRGTNTEAFF; DNA: TGTGCCAGCGGGCCCAGGGGCACGAACACTGAAGCTTTCTTT
length: 12; D: -; size: -; J: TRBJ2-5; V: TRBV7-6; CDR3: CASVSSQETQYF; DNA: TGTGCCAGCGTCTCCTCCCAAGAGACCCAGTACTTC
length: 13; D: -; size: -; J: TRBJ1-1; V: TRBV13; CDR3: CASSTWGGTEAFF; DNA: TGTGCCAGCAGCACATGGGGGGGCACTGAAGCTTTCTTT
length: 15; D: -; size: -; J: TRBJ1-1; V: TRBV2; CDR3: CASSLNPRGSTEAFF; DNA: TGTGCCAGCAGTCTAAACCCCAGGGGAAGCACTGAAGCTTTCTTT
length: 13; D: -; size: -; J: TRBJ1-6; V: TRBV27; CDR3: CASSLIGNSPLHF; DNA: TGTGCCAGCAGTTTAATCGGTAATTCACCCCTCCACTTT
length: 17; D: TRBD1; size: -; J: TRBJ2-7; V: TRBV7-9; CDR3: CASSLIGQGAISYEQYF; DNA: TGTGCCAGCAGCCTTATCGGACAGGGGGCGATATCCTACGAGCAGTACTTC
length: 14; D: -; size: -; J: TRBJ2-3; V: TRBV4-3; CDR3: CASSPSGIADTQYF; DNA: TGCGCCAGCAGCCCCTCGGGAATCGCAGATACGCAGTATTTT
length: 16; D: -; size: few; J: TRBJ1-2; V: TRBV9; CDR3: CASSPSLMSVAGGYTF; DNA: TGTGCCAGCAGCCCGAGCCTCATGTCTGTTGCGGGTGGCTACACCTTC
length: 16; D: TRBD2; size: -; J: TRBJ2-1; V: TRBV4-1; CDR3: CASSQVGAGGYNEQFF; DNA: TGCGCCAGCAGCCAAGTCGGAGCGGGGGGCTACAATGAGCAGTTCTTC
length: 19; D: -; size: -; J: TRBJ1-5; V: TRBV19; CDR3: CASSIEGAYGEYSNQPQHF; DNA: TGTGCCAGTAGTATAGAGGGGGCGTATGGGGAATATAGCAATCAGCCCCAGCATTTT
length: 16; D: -; size: -; J: TRBJ1-2; V: TRBV15; CDR3: CATSSYPGTPSSGYTF; DNA: TGTGCCACCAGCAGTTACCCCGGGACTCCCAGCAGTGGCTACACCTTC
length: 13; D: -; size: -; J: TRBJ1-2; V: TRBV5-6; CDR3: CASSQGSNYGYTF; DNA: TGTGCCAGCAGTCAAGGGAGTAACTATGGCTACACCTTC
length: 15; D: -; size: -; J: TRBJ1-2; V: TRBV4-3; CDR3: CASSQMGGALSGYTF; DNA: TGCGCCAGCAGCCAAATGGGGGGGGCCCTATCAGGCTACACCTTC
length: 13; D: -; size: few; J: TRBJ1-1; V: TRBV19; CDR3: CASSWGRNTEAFF; DNA: TGTGCCAGTAGTTGGGGGCGGAACACTGAAGCTTTCTTT
length: 15; D: TRBD2; size: -; J: TRBJ2-3; V: TRBV10-3; CDR3: CAVAASGASTDTQYF; DNA: TGTGCTGTGGCGGCTAGCGGGGCTAGCACAGATACGCAGTATTTT
length: 15; D: TRBD2; size: once; J: TRBJ2-3; V: TRBV7-9; CDR3: CASSEAVRGADTQYF; DNA: TGTGCCAGCAGCGAAGCGGTTCGGGGGGCAGATACGCAGTATTTT
length: 14; D: -; size: -; J: TRBJ1-2; V: TRBV4-1; CDR3: CASSLTPGDYGYTF; DNA: TGCGCCAGCAGCCTAACCCCCGGGGACTATGGCTACACCTTC
length: 12; D: TRBD2; size: -; J: TRBJ2-7; V: TRBV6-1; CDR3: CASISAGREQYF; DNA: TGTGCCAGCATTTCGGCCGGGAGGGAGCAGTACTTC
length: 14; D: TRBD1; size: -; J: TRBJ1-2; V: TRBV7-2; CDR3: CASSLGQTNYGYTF; DNA: TGTGCCAGCAGCCTGGGACAGACTAACTATGGCTACACCTTC
length: 16; D: -; size: -; J: TRBJ2-2; V: TRBV5-8; CDR3: CASSLLGKGDTGELFF; DNA: TGTGCCAGCAGCTTGTTGGGCAAGGGGGACACCGGGGAGCTGTTTTTT
length: 16; D: -; size: -; J: TRBJ2-3; V: TRBV7-9; CDR3: CASSSPGDGTPNTQYF; DNA: TGTGCCAGCAGCTCTCCAGGGGATGGGACCCCGAATACGCAGTATTTT
length: 14; D: TRBD1; size: -; J: TRBJ2-7; V: TRBV27; CDR3: CASSFTGGGYEQYF; DNA: TGTGCCAGCAGTTTCACAGGGGGCGGGTACGAGCAGTACTTC
length: 15; D: -; size: -; J: TRBJ2-7; V: TRBV27; CDR3: CASSLSWRYSYEQYF; DNA: TGTGCCAGCAGTTTATCGTGGCGGTATTCCTACGAGCAGTACTTC
length: 14; D: -; size: -; J: TRBJ2-3; V: TRBV4-1; CDR3: CASSARSNTDTQYF; DNA: TGCGCCAGCAGCGCGAGGAGTAACACAGATACGCAGTATTTT
length: 14; D: -; size: few; J: TRBJ1-4; V: TRBV6-4; CDR3: CASSEGGENEKLFF; DNA: TGTGCCAGCAGTGAAGGAGGGGAGAATGAAAAACTGTTTTTT
length: 15; D: TRBD1; size: -; J: TRBJ1-2; V: TRBV4-1; CDR3: CASSQEEGADYGYTF; DNA: TGCGCCAGCAGCCAAGAAGAGGGGGCGGATTATGGCTACACCTTC
length: 16; D: TRBD1; size: -; J: TRBJ2-5; V: TRBV2; CDR3: CASRTDRSAVSGTQYF; DNA: TGTGCCAGCAGGACGGACAGGTCCGCTGTAAGTGGGACCCAGTACTTC
length: 18; D: -; size: -; J: TRBJ2-2; V: TRBV7-9; CDR3: CASSSPGTASQYTGELFF; DNA: TGTGCCAGCAGCTCCCCAGGAACAGCAAGTCAGTACACCGGGGAGCTGTTTTTT